The rows below give T cell receptor beta chains drawn from one sample of a study of shared clonotypes between healthy human individuals. The repertoire was sequenced with immunoSEQ multiplex PCR; TCRdb's copy has only in-frame clones and lacks some. The sample lists about 2.1 million clones, approximately 94% seen once, with 1.5% to 2% in the top ten. Material: naive CD8+ T cells from PBMCs. The receptor source for this set is a man between 18 and 35 years old in good health. Some clones in this sample may be carry-over from other donors' samples. CDR3s include the opening cysteine and the closing phenylalanine or tryptophan. The D gene is left open where the match is weak. Clone size appears in some rows only: once, few, many, or a class for an expanded clone.

v_call	clone_size	j_call	d_call	cdr3_aa	cdr3_nt
TRBV4-2	-	TRBJ2-7	TRBD2	CASSQALAGTYEQYF	TGTGCCAGCAGCCAAGCATTAGCGGGAACCTACGAGCAGTACTTC
TRBV5-1	-	TRBJ1-2	-	CASSRGGAVYDGYTF	TGCGCCAGCAGCCGAGGGGGAGCAGTATATGATGGCTACACCTTC
TRBV11-2	-	TRBJ1-4	-	CASSLVRGASEKLFF	TGTGCCAGCAGCTTAGTGAGGGGGGCGAGTGAAAAACTGTTTTTT
TRBV27	-	TRBJ2-5	TRBD1	CASSLQGPQETQYF	TGTGCCAGCAGCTTACAGGGGCCCCAAGAGACCCAGTACTTC
TRBV9	-	TRBJ2-3	-	CASSVGLGPGLTDTQYF	TGTGCCAGCAGCGTAGGGTTAGGGCCCGGACTGACAGATACGCAGTATTTT
TRBV27	-	TRBJ2-1	-	CASSLTFWDSLSYEQFF	TGTGCCAGCAGCCTAACTTTTTGGGACTCACTAAGTTATGAGCAGTTCTTC
TRBV9	once	TRBJ1-2	TRBD1	CASSLRDSPYGYTF	TGTGCCAGCAGCCTTCGGGACAGCCCCTATGGCTACACCTTC
TRBV4-2	-	TRBJ2-2	-	CASSGRAGSTGELFF	TGTGCCAGCAGCGGCCGCGCTGGGTCCACCGGGGAGCTGTTTTTT
TRBV27	-	TRBJ2-2	-	CASSLSLGGELFF	TGTGCCAGCAGTTTATCTCTCGGCGGGGAGCTGTTTTTT
TRBV27	once	TRBJ2-6	-	CASSLGTSGANVLTF	TGTGCCAGCAGTTTAGGTACCTCTGGGGCCAACGTCCTGACTTTC
TRBV19	-	TRBJ1-4	-	CASSIWGSTNEKLFF	TGTGCCAGTAGTATATGGGGGTCAACTAATGAAAAACTGTTTTTT
TRBV7-9	-	TRBJ1-1	-	CASSGGGTLNTEAFF	TGTGCCAGCAGCGGCGGAGGGACATTGAACACTGAAGCTTTCTTT
TRBV19	-	TRBJ2-6	-	CASSSSTWNSGANVLTF	TGTGCCAGTAGTTCCTCGACTTGGAACTCTGGGGCCAACGTCCTGACTTTC
TRBV5-6	-	TRBJ2-1	-	CASSLLLFSNEQFF	TGTGCCAGCAGCTTGTTACTATTTAGCAATGAGCAGTTCTTC
TRBV28	-	TRBJ2-1	TRBD2	CATSGRESSYNEQFF	TGTGCCACCTCGGGGCGGGAGAGCTCCTACAATGAGCAGTTCTTC
TRBV11-2	-	TRBJ2-1	-	CASSTRDGTYNEQFF	TGTGCCAGCAGCACCCGGGACGGAACCTACAATGAGCAGTTCTTC
TRBV28	-	TRBJ2-6	-	CASTAGSGANVLTF	TGTGCCAGCACCGCAGGATCTGGGGCCAACGTCCTGACTTTC
TRBV4-1	-	TRBJ1-2	-	CASSEPVGRSLNYGYTF	TGCGCCAGCAGCGAGCCCGTGGGCCGGTCCCTAAACTATGGCTACACCTTC
TRBV21-1	-	TRBJ2-3	-	CASSPGPGLQSDTQYF	TGTGCCAGCAGCCCAGGGCCAGGGTTACAGTCAGATACGCAGTATTTT
TRBV18	-	TRBJ2-1	TRBD2	CASSPGTSGRYEQFF	TGTGCCAGCTCTCCCGGGACTAGCGGGAGATATGAGCAGTTCTTC
TRBV7-2	-	TRBJ2-1	TRBD2	CASSWGREGEFGKWNEQFF	TGTGCCAGCAGCTGGGGACGGGAGGGCGAGTTCGGGAAATGGAATGAGCAGTTCTTC
TRBV28	once	TRBJ2-7	TRBD1	CASSLLQGVYEQYF	TGTGCCAGCAGTTTACTTCAGGGGGTCTACGAGCAGTACTTC
TRBV5-8	-	TRBJ2-7	-	CASSPAHEQYF	TGTGCCAGCAGTCCTGCCCACGAGCAGTACTTC
TRBV5-1	-	TRBJ2-7	TRBD1	CASSWTGGPYEQYF	TGCGCCAGCAGCTGGACAGGGGGCCCCTACGAGCAGTACTTC
TRBV27	-	TRBJ1-1	-	CASSFFQGNTEAFF	TGTGCCAGCAGTTTCTTTCAGGGGAACACTGAAGCTTTCTTT
TRBV14	-	TRBJ1-2	TRBD1	CASSQGTGHRSGYTF	TGTGCCAGCAGCCAAGGGACAGGGCATAGGTCGGGCTACACCTTC
TRBV28	-	TRBJ2-7	-	CASLDGGHEQYF	TGTGCCAGCCTAGACGGGGGCCACGAGCAGTACTTC
TRBV7-2	-	TRBJ2-3	-	CAGSLGRGSLPTDTQYF	TGTGCCGGCAGCTTAGGCCGGGGGTCACTTCCCACAGATACGCAGTATTTT
TRBV27	-	TRBJ2-1	-	CASSSGGSYNEQFF	TGTGCCAGCAGTTCAGGCGGCTCCTACAATGAGCAGTTCTTC
TRBV7-9	-	TRBJ2-4	TRBD1	CASSRGTGQGKNIQYF	TGTGCCAGCAGCCGAGGAACGGGACAGGGAAAAAACATTCAGTACTTC
TRBV28	-	TRBJ2-7	-	CASTSSPYEQYF	TGTGCCAGCACTTCTAGTCCGTACGAGCAGTACTTC
TRBV10-1	-	TRBJ1-3	-	CARPGPSEPGRRNTIYF	TGCGCCAGGCCGGGTCCCTCAGAACCGGGACGGCGAAACACCATATATTTT
TRBV27	-	TRBJ2-7	-	CASSPAGRNYEQYF	TGTGCCAGCAGTCCCGCCGGACGGAACTACGAGCAGTACTTC
TRBV29-1	-	TRBJ1-2	TRBD1	CSVLGDRGYGYTF	TGCAGCGTGCTAGGGGACAGGGGCTATGGCTACACCTTC
TRBV28	-	TRBJ2-1	-	CASRTLVYNNEQFF	TGTGCCAGCAGGACGCTAGTGTACAACAATGAGCAGTTCTTC
TRBV19	-	TRBJ1-5	-	CASSIPRLDQPQHF	TGTGCCAGTAGTATACCCCGCCTCGATCAGCCCCAGCATTTT
TRBV14	-	TRBJ2-7	-	CASSQPGLPREQYF	TGTGCCAGCAGCCAACCGGGCCTCCCTAGGGAGCAGTACTTC
TRBV4-1	-	TRBJ1-5	-	CASSQERDILQPQHF	TGCGCCAGCAGCCAAGAGAGGGACATTCTCCAGCCCCAGCATTTT
TRBV7-9	-	TRBJ2-7	-	CASSSAGPSYEQYF	TGTGCCAGCAGCTCCGCGGGACCGTCCTACGAGCAGTACTTC
TRBV19	-	TRBJ2-7	-	CASSILGETAYEQYF	TGTGCCAGTAGTATTTTGGGGGAGACCGCCTACGAGCAGTACTTC
TRBV27	-	TRBJ1-5	-	CASSQISTAGYSNQPQHF	TGTGCCAGCAGCCAAATTAGTACTGCCGGGTATAGCAATCAGCCCCAGCATTTT
TRBV2	-	TRBJ2-1	-	CASSETFWGNPYNEQFF	TGTGCCAGCAGTGAAACCTTTTGGGGCAACCCCTACAATGAGCAGTTCTTC
TRBV7-7	-	TRBJ2-7	-	CASSLMVGADEQYF	TGTGCCAGCAGCTTGATGGTTGGGGCCGACGAGCAGTACTTC
TRBV19	few	TRBJ1-1	TRBD1	CASRPDRAATEAFF	TGTGCCAGTAGACCAGACAGGGCTGCCACTGAAGCTTTCTTT
TRBV7-9	-	TRBJ1-4	-	CASTRINEKLFF	TGTGCCAGCACACGGATTAATGAAAAACTGTTTTTT
TRBV6-1	once	TRBJ1-5	-	CASSESDGGGNQPQHF	TGTGCCAGCAGTGAGTCCGACGGCGGTGGCAATCAGCCCCAGCATTTT
TRBV4-1	few	TRBJ1-1	TRBD1	CASSQTGVLVTEAFF	TGCGCCAGCAGCCAGACAGGGGTGTTAGTCACTGAAGCTTTCTTT
TRBV5-1	-	TRBJ2-3	-	CASSLSTDTQYF	TGCGCCAGCAGCTTGAGCACAGATACGCAGTATTTT